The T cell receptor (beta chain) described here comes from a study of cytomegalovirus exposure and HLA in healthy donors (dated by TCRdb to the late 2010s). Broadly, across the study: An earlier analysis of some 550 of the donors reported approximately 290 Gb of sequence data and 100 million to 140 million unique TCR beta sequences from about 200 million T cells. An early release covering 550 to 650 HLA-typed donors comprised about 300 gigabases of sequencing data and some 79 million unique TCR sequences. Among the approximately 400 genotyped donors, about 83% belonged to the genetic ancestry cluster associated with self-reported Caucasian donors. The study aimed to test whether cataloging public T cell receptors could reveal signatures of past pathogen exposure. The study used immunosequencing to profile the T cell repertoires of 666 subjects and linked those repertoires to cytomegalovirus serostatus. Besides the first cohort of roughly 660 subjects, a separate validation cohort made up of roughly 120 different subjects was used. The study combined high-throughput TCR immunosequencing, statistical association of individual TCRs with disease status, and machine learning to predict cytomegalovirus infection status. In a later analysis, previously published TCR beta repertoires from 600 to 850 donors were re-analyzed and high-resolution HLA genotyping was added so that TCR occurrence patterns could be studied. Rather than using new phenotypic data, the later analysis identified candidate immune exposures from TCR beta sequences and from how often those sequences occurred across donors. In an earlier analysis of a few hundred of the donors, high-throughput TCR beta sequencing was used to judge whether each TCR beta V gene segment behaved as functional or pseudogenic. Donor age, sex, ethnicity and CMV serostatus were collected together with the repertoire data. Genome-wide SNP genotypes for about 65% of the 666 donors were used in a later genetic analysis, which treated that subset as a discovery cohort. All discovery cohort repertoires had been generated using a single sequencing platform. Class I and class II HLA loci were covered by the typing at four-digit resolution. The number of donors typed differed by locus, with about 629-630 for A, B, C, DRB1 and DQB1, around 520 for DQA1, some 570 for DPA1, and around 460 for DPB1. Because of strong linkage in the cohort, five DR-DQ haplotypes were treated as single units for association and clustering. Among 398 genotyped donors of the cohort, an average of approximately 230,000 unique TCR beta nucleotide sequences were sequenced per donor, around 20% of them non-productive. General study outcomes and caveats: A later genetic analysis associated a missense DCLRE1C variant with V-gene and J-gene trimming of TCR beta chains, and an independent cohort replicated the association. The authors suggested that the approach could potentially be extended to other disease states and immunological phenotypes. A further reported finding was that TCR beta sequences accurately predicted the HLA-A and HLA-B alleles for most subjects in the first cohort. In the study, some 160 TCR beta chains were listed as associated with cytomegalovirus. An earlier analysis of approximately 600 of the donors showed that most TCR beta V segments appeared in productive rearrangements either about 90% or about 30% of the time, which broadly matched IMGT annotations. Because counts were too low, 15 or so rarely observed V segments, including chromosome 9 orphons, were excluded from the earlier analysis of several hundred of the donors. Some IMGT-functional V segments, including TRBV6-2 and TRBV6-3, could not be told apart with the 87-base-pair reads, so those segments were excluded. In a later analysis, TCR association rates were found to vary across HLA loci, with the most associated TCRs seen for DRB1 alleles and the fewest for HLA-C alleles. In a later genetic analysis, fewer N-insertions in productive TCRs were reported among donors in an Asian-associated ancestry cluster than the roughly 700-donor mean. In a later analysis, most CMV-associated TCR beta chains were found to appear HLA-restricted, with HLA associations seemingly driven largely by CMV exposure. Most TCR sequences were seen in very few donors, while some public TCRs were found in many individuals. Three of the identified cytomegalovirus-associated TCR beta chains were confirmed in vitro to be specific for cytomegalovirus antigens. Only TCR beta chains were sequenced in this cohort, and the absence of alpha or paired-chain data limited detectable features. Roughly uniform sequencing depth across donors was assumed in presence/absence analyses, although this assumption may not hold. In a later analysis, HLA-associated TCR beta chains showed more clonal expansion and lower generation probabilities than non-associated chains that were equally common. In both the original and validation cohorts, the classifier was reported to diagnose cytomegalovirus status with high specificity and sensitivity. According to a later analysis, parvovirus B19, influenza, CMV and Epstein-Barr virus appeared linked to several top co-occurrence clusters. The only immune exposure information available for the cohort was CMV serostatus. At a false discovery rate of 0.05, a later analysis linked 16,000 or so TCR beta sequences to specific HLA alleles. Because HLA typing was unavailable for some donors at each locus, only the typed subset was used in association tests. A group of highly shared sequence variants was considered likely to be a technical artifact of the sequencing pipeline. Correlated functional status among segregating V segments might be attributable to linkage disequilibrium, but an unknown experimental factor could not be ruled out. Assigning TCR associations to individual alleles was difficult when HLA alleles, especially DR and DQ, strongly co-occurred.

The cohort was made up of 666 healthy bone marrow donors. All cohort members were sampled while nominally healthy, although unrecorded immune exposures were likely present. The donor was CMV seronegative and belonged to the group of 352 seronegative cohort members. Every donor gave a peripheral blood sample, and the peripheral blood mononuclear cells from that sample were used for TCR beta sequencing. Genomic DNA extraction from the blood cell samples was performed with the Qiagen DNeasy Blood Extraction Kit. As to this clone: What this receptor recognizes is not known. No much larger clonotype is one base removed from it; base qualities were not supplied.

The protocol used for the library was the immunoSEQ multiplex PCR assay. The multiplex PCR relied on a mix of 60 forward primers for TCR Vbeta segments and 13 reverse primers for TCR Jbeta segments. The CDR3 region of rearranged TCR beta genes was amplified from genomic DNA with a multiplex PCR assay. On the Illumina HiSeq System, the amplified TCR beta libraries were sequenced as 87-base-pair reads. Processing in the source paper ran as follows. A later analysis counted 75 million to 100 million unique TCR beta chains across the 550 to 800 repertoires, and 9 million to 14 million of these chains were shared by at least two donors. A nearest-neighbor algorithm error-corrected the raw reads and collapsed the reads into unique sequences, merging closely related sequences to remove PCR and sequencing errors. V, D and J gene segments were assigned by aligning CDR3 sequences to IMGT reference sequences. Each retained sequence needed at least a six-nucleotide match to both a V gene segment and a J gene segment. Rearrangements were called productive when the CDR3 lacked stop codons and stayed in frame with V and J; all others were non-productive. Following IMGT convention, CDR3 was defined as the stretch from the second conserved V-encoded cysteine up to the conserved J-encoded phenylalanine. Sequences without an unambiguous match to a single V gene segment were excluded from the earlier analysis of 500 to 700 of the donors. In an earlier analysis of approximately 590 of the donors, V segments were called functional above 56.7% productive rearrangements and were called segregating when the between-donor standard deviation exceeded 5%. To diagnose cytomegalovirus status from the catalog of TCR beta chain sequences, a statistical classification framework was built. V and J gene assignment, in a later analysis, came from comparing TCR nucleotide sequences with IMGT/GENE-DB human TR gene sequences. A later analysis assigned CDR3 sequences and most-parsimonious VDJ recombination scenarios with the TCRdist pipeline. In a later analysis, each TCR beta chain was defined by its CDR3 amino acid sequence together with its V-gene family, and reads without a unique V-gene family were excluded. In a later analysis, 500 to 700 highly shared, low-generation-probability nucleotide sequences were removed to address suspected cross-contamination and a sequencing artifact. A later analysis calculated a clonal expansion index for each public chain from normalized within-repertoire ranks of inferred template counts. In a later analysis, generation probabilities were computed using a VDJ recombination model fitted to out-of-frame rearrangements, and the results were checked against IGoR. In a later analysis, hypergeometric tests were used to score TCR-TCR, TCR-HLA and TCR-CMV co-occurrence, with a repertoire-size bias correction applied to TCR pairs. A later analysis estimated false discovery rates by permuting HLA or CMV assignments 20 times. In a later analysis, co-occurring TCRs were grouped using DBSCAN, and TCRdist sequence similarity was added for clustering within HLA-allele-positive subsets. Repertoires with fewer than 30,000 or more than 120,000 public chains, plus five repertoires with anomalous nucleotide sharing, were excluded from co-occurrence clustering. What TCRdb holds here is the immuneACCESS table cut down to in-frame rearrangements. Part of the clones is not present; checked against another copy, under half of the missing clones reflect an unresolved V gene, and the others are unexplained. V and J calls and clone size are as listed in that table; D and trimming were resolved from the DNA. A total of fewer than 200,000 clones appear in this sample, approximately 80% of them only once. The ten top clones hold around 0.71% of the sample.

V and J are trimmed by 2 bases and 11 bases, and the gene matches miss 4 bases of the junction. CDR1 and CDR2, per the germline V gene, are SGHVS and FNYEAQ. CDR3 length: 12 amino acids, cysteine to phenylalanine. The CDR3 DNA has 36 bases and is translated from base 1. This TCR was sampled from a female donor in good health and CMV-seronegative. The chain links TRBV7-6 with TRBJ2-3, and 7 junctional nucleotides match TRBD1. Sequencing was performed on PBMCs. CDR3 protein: CASSLPQGRQYF. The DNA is TGTGCCAGCAGCTTACCACAGGGGCGGCAGTATTTT.